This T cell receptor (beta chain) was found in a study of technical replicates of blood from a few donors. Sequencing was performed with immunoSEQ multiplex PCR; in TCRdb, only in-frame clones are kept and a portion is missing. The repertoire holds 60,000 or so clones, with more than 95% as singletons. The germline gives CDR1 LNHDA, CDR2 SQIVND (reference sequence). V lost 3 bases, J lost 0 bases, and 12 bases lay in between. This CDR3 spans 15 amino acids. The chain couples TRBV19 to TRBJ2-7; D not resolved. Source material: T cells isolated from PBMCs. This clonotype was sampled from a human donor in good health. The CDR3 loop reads CASSIPSGSSYEQYF. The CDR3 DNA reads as TGTGCCAGTAGTATTCCTAGTGGAAGCTCCTACGAGCAGTACTTC.